The 12 T cell receptor beta chains below all came from one sample that was sequenced in a study of CD8+CD57+ T cells in acquired aplastic anemia. Patients picked for sequencing had shown CD8+CD57+ cell expansion detected by flow cytometry. Genomic DNA was employed as the template in profiling TCR beta VDJ and CDR3. TCRdb redid the calling of the reads with MiXCR, one entry per CDR3 protein. The sample carries 200,000 to 250,000 distinct CDR3 sequences, under 55% recorded once. Sequenced sample: sorted CD4+, CD8+, or CD8+CD57+ T cells (not recorded which) from PBMCs. The origin of the receptors is a human donor with aplastic anemia.

This clonotype occurred a few times. The rearrangement uses TRBV6-2 or TRBV6-3 and TRBJ2-2; tentatively, D is TRBD1 (6 bases). Germline-derived CDR1 and CDR2 are MNHEY and SVGEGT. This CDR3 contains 17 residues. Trimming pared 1 base from V and 5 bases from J, leaving 17 bases between. CDR3 sequence (DNA): TGTGCCAGCAGTTACTTTACGGCAGGGGTGAGAACCGGGGAGCTGTTTTTT. It encodes CASSYFTAGVRTGELFF.

This clonotype was picked up a small number of times. The chain recombines TRBV27 with TRBJ2-2; D remains unclear. The CDR3 covers 13 residues. From germline, CDR1 is MNHEY and CDR2 SMNVEV (reference sequence). Deletions cut 4 bases from V and 7 bases from J, with 10 bases between. As DNA, the CDR3 is TGTGCCAGCAGTTGGGGATTCGGCGGGGAGCTGTTTTTT. As protein: CASSWGFGGELFF.

This clonotype has a single count. The conserved final phenylalanine or tryptophan is absent from the CDR3, which likely points to a read error. The limits of the CDR3 on the DNA are not certain, so only TCRdb's listed CDR3 is given. The V call is TRBV20-1, the J call TRBJ1-2; whether TRBD1, the table's D call, matches the DNA was not checked. The CDR3 is 11 amino acids in total, end residues counted. From germline, CDR1 is DFQATT and CDR2 SNEGSKA (reference sequence). The CDR3 sequence: CSARVAAENPH.

A note on this clonotype: One junction end does not reproduce the germline sequence, and a read error may be involved. The chain recombines TRBV29-1 with TRBJ1-2, with 9 bases matching TRBD1. The CDR3 extends over 15 amino acids. Germline lookup yields CDR1 SQVTM and CDR2 ANQGSEA. The CDR3 DNA is TGCAGCGCCGTGGACAGGGGCCCAATCCGGGGTGGCCACACCTTC. This sequence encodes CSAVDRGPIRGGHTF.

The chain joins TRBV7-9 to TRBJ1-4, with TRBD1 as a possible D gene (6 bases). The CDR3 totals 15 residues. Trimming pared 6 bases from V and 5 bases from J, leaving 16 bases between. Germline V gene lookup returns CDR1 SEHNR and CDR2 FQNEAQ (reference sequence). The CDR3 nucleotides read TGTGCCAGCAGGCTAGCGGACAGCCCAAATGAAAAACTGTTTTTT. This codes for CASRLADSPNEKLFF.

This clonotype has ten or more counts. The V and J genes are TRBV6-6 and TRBJ2-7; possibly TRBD1 for D (5 bases). Per the germline V gene, CDR1 is MNHNY and CDR2 is SVGAGI (reference sequence). Trimming took off 7 bases at V and 0 bases at J, with 10 bases between the two ends. The CDR3 totals 13 residues. CDR3 sequence (DNA): TGTGCCAGCAAAACGGACAACTCCTACGAGCAGTACTTC. As protein: CASKTDNSYEQYF.

A note on this clonotype: A much larger clonotype is one base distant, so this may be a read error. This sequence joins TRBV12-3 or TRBV12-4 and TRBJ2-1, with 8 positions matching TRBD2. The trim removed 8 bases at V and 7 bases at J, leaving 10 bases unmatched. This CDR3 spans 14 amino acids. The CDR3 is CASGQSGGINEQFF. Here the CDR3 DNA reads TGTGCCAGCGGCCAGAGCGGGGGCATAAATGAGCAGTTCTTC.

The genes are TRBV15 and TRBJ1-2; D is possibly TRBD1 (5 bases). The germline V and J ends were trimmed by 6 bases and 1 base, with 24 bases remaining between them. The germline V gene encodes CDR1 LNHNV and CDR2 YYDKDF (reference sequence). The CDR3 extends over 18 amino acids. The chain's CDR3 is CATSGIGGGRHLNYGYTF. The CDR3 bases are TGTGCCACCAGTGGGATCGGGGGAGGGAGGCACCTTAACTATGGCTACACCTTC.

This clonotype has a single count. V and J are TRBV19 and TRBJ2-7; 7 bases are shared with TRBD1. Germline trimming cut 4 bases from V and 6 bases from J; bases unmatched to any gene: 6. The length of the CDR3 is 13 residues. CDR1 is LNHDA and CDR2 is SQIVND in the germline V gene (reference sequence). The CDR3 DNA reads as TGTGCCAGTAGTACATCGACAGGGTTCGAGCAGTACTTC. Protein product: CASSTSTGFEQYF.

The count of this clonotype is one. The V and J genes are TRBV9 and TRBJ1-1; D ambiguous. Trimming pared 3 bases from V and 6 bases from J, leaving 9 bases between. The germline V gene encodes CDR1 SGDLS and CDR2 YYNGEE. The CDR3 runs to 12 residues. The chain's CDR3 is CASSAYQAEAFF. CDR3 DNA: TGTGCCAGCAGCGCGTACCAGGCTGAAGCTTTCTTT.

This clonotype was counted ten times or more. J is TRBJ1-3 and V is TRBV7-6, with D hard to call. The V end was cut by 0 bases, the J end by 3 bases, with 9 bases between. The CDR3 is made up of 15 amino acids. CDR1 SGHVS and CDR2 FNYEAQ come from the germline V gene. The DNA for the CDR3 is TGTGCCAGCAGCTTAGCCCCAGCTTTTGGAAACACCATATATTTT. Translation gives CASSLAPAFGNTIYF.

This clonotype was seen ten or more times. V and J are TRBV6-6 and TRBJ1-1; D not resolved. Germline CDR1 and CDR2: MNHNY and SVGAGI (reference sequence). The CDR3 has 14 amino acids. V lost 4 bases and J lost 6, with 15 bases in between. Here the CDR3 DNA reads TGTGCCAGCAGTTCCCCCGAATGGGTCCCTGAAGCTTTCTTT. This translates into CASSSPEWVPEAFF.